A selection of T cell receptor beta chains follows, all from one sample in a study of cytomegalovirus exposure and HLA in healthy donors. This table comes from immunoSEQ multiplex PCR, and its TCRdb copy is limited to in-frame clones, with some not included. The sample has 80,000 to 100,000 clones; under 75% are singletons. Sequencing used PBMCs. The origin of the receptors is a female donor in good health and CMV-seronegative. Each CDR3 is given with its conserved first and last residue. The order of the fields is J gene, V gene, CDR3 protein.

j_gene: TRBJ2-7
v_gene: TRBV5-5
CDR3aa: CASSLGGQLTYEQYF

j_gene: TRBJ1-2
v_gene: TRBV2
CDR3aa: CASSSWTGGYGYTF

j_gene: TRBJ2-1
v_gene: TRBV4-1
CDR3aa: CASSHLDLGLAGGREQFF

j_gene: TRBJ1-2
v_gene: TRBV30
CDR3aa: CAWAMGGRGYGYTF

j_gene: TRBJ2-1
v_gene: TRBV7-9
CDR3aa: CASSLGTSGGNYNEQFF

j_gene: TRBJ1-2
v_gene: TRBV28
CDR3aa: CASSLSGEYGYTF

j_gene: TRBJ1-6
v_gene: TRBV5-1
CDR3aa: CASSFRDRGQDSPLHF

j_gene: TRBJ2-1
v_gene: TRBV7-9
CDR3aa: CASSLRGQGGNEQFF

j_gene: TRBJ2-7
v_gene: TRBV28
CDR3aa: CASLFGGAGLAGNYEQYF

j_gene: TRBJ2-2
v_gene: TRBV27
CDR3aa: CASSQWPGELFF

j_gene: TRBJ1-1
v_gene: TRBV6-1
CDR3aa: CASSYNQGTEAFF

j_gene: TRBJ1-1
v_gene: TRBV19
CDR3aa: CASTSEESLNTEAFF

j_gene: TRBJ2-3
v_gene: TRBV14
CDR3aa: CASSLGLAVRTDTQYF

j_gene: TRBJ2-2
v_gene: TRBV4-2
CDR3aa: CASSRAETNTGELFF

j_gene: TRBJ1-5
v_gene: TRBV27
CDR3aa: CASSFGPGQPQHF

j_gene: TRBJ2-1
v_gene: TRBV30
CDR3aa: CAWSPGGGRSEQFF

j_gene: TRBJ2-3
v_gene: TRBV7-2
CDR3aa: CASRPSGQGTPGHF

j_gene: TRBJ2-2
v_gene: TRBV21-1
CDR3aa: CASRPRQVENTGELFF

j_gene: TRBJ2-3
v_gene: TRBV18
CDR3aa: CASSPGGYTDTQYF

j_gene: TRBJ2-5
v_gene: TRBV6-6
CDR3aa: CASSDSGGEETQYF

j_gene: TRBJ2-7
v_gene: TRBV9
CDR3aa: CASSPTGKDTYEQYF

j_gene: TRBJ2-3
v_gene: TRBV15
CDR3aa: CATSRGGSGDTDTQYF

j_gene: TRBJ2-1
v_gene: TRBV19
CDR3aa: CASSTGGEVYNEQFF

j_gene: TRBJ2-7
v_gene: TRBV7-9
CDR3aa: CASSFGLLYEQYF

j_gene: TRBJ2-3
v_gene: TRBV14
CDR3aa: CASSQEDTRDTQYF

j_gene: TRBJ2-5
v_gene: TRBV5-1
CDR3aa: CASSGFGGETQYF